Following are 29 T cell receptor beta chains from one sample sequenced in a study of human T cells and chemical hapten exposure (dated by TCRdb to the early 2020s). The time point label on this specimen signifies: pre-sensitization, week 0. The treatment or condition label on this specimen signifies: therapeutic diphenylcyclopropenone sensitization with weekly scalp DPC. Library preparation used RACE. TCRdb records NextSeq 500 as the sequencer. TCRdb handled the public reads itself, with Q25 trimming in fastp and clone calling in MiXCR, and kept productive beta chains. Entries that share a CDR3 protein sequence are merged under the most common genes and DNA. This sample is represented by about 68,000 distinct CDR3 sequences; over 9.5% of them were singletons. The ten largest clones take up 5% to 5.5% of the sample. The specimen was whole blood, collected in connection with sensitization to the hapten diphenylcyclopropenone (DPC). The origin of the receptors is a woman aged 45-60 years with alopecia areata. Some clones in this sample may be carry-over from other donors' samples.

The CDR3 DNA is TGTGCCAGCTCACCGGACAGGGCGCCGGTCGAGCAGTACTTC. Amino acid sequence: CASSPDRAPVEQYF. The chain links TRBV18 to TRBJ2-7, with 8 bases identical to TRBD1. Germline lookup yields CDR1 KGHSH and CDR2 LQKENI. The CDR3 is made up of 14 amino acids. The ends lost 3 bases at V and 6 bases at J; junction bases unmatched: 7.

CDR3 amino acids: CATKSGAMDYGYTF. The CDR3 DNA is TGTGCCACTAAGAGTGGGGCGATGGACTATGGCTACACCTTC. The chain is built from TRBV28 and TRBJ1-2; maybe TRBD1 (5 bases). Trimming took 10 bases from V and 3 from J, leaving 18 bases between them. The CDR3 loop spans 14 amino acids. Germline CDR1 MDHEN, CDR2 SYDVKM.

The CDR3 DNA follows: TGCAGTGCCGTGGACAGGGTGAACACTGAAGCTTTCTTT. This codes for CSAVDRVNTEAFF. This chain links TRBV20-1 with TRBJ1-1; 8 bases agree with TRBD1. After removal of 6 bases from V and 0 bases from J, the junction contained 3 bases not matched to a gene. This CDR3 comprises 13 residues. Germline V gene lookup returns CDR1 DFQATT and CDR2 SNEGSKA (reference sequence).

This clonotype was counted ten times or more. The chain joins TRBV20-1 to TRBJ1-1; no firm D call. Germline V gene data show CDR1 as DFQATT and CDR2 as SNEGSKA (reference sequence). The CDR3 spans 13 residues. Between the trimmed V and J ends, which lost 3 bases and 4 bases, there was a span of 12 bases. CDR3 protein: CSARDRLATEAFF. DNA of the CDR3: TGCAGTGCTAGGGATCGCCTGGCCACTGAAGCTTTCTTT.

The chain couples TRBV9 to TRBJ2-7; D unclear. Trimming took 4 bases from V and 5 from J, leaving 13 bases between them. This CDR3 is 13 amino acids long. Looked up from germline, CDR1 is SGDLS and CDR2 is YYNGEE. CDR3 coding DNA: TGTGCCAGCAGCCCTAATTCACCCCACGAGCAGTACTTC. It yields the protein CASSPNSPHEQYF.

This clonotype was seen at least ten times. The chain links TRBV28 to TRBJ2-7, with 16 bases identical to TRBD2. Unmatched junction bases numbered 12, after V lost 6 bases and J lost 1 base. The germline V gene has CDR1 MDHEN and CDR2 SYDVKM. This CDR3 spans 19 amino acids. The CDR3 loop is CASRGPGTSGRAGSYEQYF. The CDR3 region has the DNA TGTGCCAGCAGGGGCCCCGGGACTAGCGGGAGGGCGGGGTCCTACGAGCAGTACTTC. The variable domain in full, with the rest retrieved from reference TRBV28 and TRBJ2-7, is DVKVTQSSRYLVKRTGEKVFLECVQDMDHENMFWYRQDPGLGLRLIYFSYDVKMKEKGDIPEGYSVSREKKERFSLILESASTNQTSMYLCASRGPGTSGRAGSYEQYFGPGTRLTVT.

This clonotype was recorded a few times. The chain links TRBV29-1 to TRBJ2-2, with D possibly being TRBD1 or TRBD2 (5 bases each). V was cut by 5 bases and J by 8 bases, with 15 bases left in between. CDR3 length: 13 residues. Germline values: CDR1 SQVTM, CDR2 ANQGSEA. The CDR3, as DNA: TGCAGCGTTCCGGGACCATGGGCTGGGGAGCTGTTTTTT. Amino acid sequence: CSVPGPWAGELFF.

The sample holds many counts of this clonotype. The chain recombines TRBV7-3 with TRBJ2-3; D uncertain. Germline lookup yields CDR1 SGHTA and CDR2 FQGTGA. The CDR3 has 14 residues. The ends were cut back, 5 bases at V and 0 bases at J, with 9 bases in the middle. The CDR3 DNA follows: TGTGCCAGCAGCCGCGGACCCAGCACAGATACGCAGTATTTT. Its translation: CASSRGPSTDTQYF.

In its sample, this clonotype was seen a few times. The chain couples TRBV7-2 to TRBJ2-1; 8 nucleotides agree with TRBD1. Per the germline V gene, CDR1 is SGHTA and CDR2 is FQGNSA. The CDR3 has 15 amino acids. The J segment lost 7 bases and the V segment lost 1 base, leaving 6 bases of the junction unmatched. The CDR3 region has the DNA TGTGCCAGCAGCTTAGACAGGGGGTCGTGGAATGAGCAGTTCTTC. Its protein is CASSLDRGSWNEQFF.

J is TRBJ1-1 and V is TRBV7-3, with 8 bases aligning to TRBD1. CDR3 length: 18 residues. V lost 4 bases and J lost 0; bases outside the gene matches: 13. Germline lookup yields CDR1 SGHTA and CDR2 FQGTGA. The CDR3 region is CASSSPWTGREMNTEAFF. DNA of the CDR3: TGTGCCAGCAGCTCTCCCTGGACAGGGAGGGAAATGAACACTGAAGCTTTCTTT.

This clonotype came up many times. The V and J genes are TRBV3-1 and TRBJ1-5, with TRBD1 as a possible D gene (6 bases). The CDR3 sequence is 14 residues long. Deletions cut 3 bases from V and 7 bases from J, with 13 bases between. Germline V CDR1 and CDR2: LGHDT, YNNKEL (reference sequence). Written as DNA, the CDR3 is TGTGCCAGCAGCCAGGCAGGGGTCGGGCAGCCCCAGCATTTT. The encoded protein is CASSQAGVGQPQHF.

This clonotype came up a few times. The rearrangement uses TRBV11-3 and TRBJ1-1; D gene uncertain. CDR1 SGHNT and CDR2 YENEEA come from the germline V gene. The germline V and J ends were trimmed by 0 bases and 3 bases, with 8 bases remaining between them. CDR3 size: 14 residues. The CDR3 protein is CASSLDFSHTEAFF. The CDR3, as DNA: TGTGCCAGCAGCTTAGATTTCAGTCACACTGAAGCTTTCTTT.

The V call is TRBV6-6, the J call TRBJ2-3; D perhaps matches TRBD1 (6 bases). Trimming stripped 6 bases from V and 2 bases from J, with 15 bases between. In germline, CDR1 is MNHNY, CDR2 SVGAGI (reference sequence). The CDR3 totals 15 residues. The CDR3 DNA sequence: TGTGCCAGCAGAAAACAACAGGGTAACACAGATACGCAGTATTTT. Amino acid sequence: CASRKQQGNTDTQYF.

The gene calls are TRBV6-5 and TRBJ2-7; D not resolved. This CDR3 contains 17 residues. Germline lookup yields CDR1 MNHEY and CDR2 SVGAGI. V was pared by 0 bases and J by 6 bases, with 21 bases between. The CDR3 region has the DNA TGTGCCAGCAGTTACTCACCAAGGCAATCGGGCCTCTCCGAGCAGTACTTC. The encoded protein is CASSYSPRQSGLSEQYF.

The chain joins TRBV6-6 to TRBJ2-7; TRBD1 aligns across 7 bases. Germline loops: CDR1 MNHNY, CDR2 SVGAGI (reference sequence). The length of the CDR3 is 14 residues. The junction had 6 bases not matched to a gene; V was cut back by 5 bases and J by 2 bases. For the CDR3, the DNA is TGTGCCAGCAGTACTCCGGGACAGACCTACGAGCAGTACTTC. It encodes CASSTPGQTYEQYF.

This clonotype was seen only a few times. The J gene is TRBJ1-1, the V gene TRBV29-1; D ambiguous. Trimming left V 0 bases short and J 10 bases short, with 9 bases between. Germline V lookup: CDR1 SQVTM, CDR2 ANQGSEA. The CDR3 covers 11 residues. CDR3 DNA sequence: TGCAGCGTTGAAGAGGGGAATCGAGCTTTCTTT. It codes for CSVEEGNRAFF.

The genes are TRBV28 and TRBJ1-2; D remains ambiguous. The CDR3 sequence is 11 residues long. V lost 4 bases and J lost 0, with 0 bases in between. CDR1 MDHEN and CDR2 SYDVKM come from the germline V gene. The CDR3: CASSSNYGYTF. CDR3 nucleotides: TGTGCCAGCAGTTCTAACTATGGCTACACCTTC.

Only a few counts were recorded for this clonotype. CDR3 in DNA: TGTGCCAGCAGCTTAGTCCCCAGGGAAGGTAGCTCCTATAATTCACCCCTCCACTTT. Translated, it gives CASSLVPREGSSYNSPLHF. This chain links TRBV7-6 with TRBJ1-6; tentatively, D is TRBD1 (5 bases). The V gene's germline CDR1 is SGHVS and CDR2 FNYEAQ. This CDR3 has 19 amino acids. Trimming pared 1 base from V and 0 bases from J, leaving 16 bases between.

This clonotype was counted only a few times. V is TRBV7-9 and J is TRBJ1-2; 9 bases align to TRBD1. Germline-derived CDR1 and CDR2 are SEHNR and FQNEAQ (reference sequence). J was trimmed by 6 bases and V by 10 bases; bases with no gene match: 9. The CDR3 runs 13 residues. The CDR3 spells CAIDWGQGHGYTF. The CDR3 DNA reads as TGTGCCATCGACTGGGGACAGGGACATGGCTACACCTTC. The full variable domain, in which reference TRBV7-9 and TRBJ1-2 provide the parts outside the CDR3, is DTGVSQNPRHKITKRGQNVTFRCDPISEHNRLYWYRQTLGQGPEFLTYFQNEAQLEKSRLLSDRFSAERPKGSFSTLEIQRTEQGDSAMYLCAIDWGQGHGYTFGSGTRLTVV.

The V and J genes are TRBV7-8 and TRBJ2-5; D is perhaps TRBD2 (6 bases). CDR1 and CDR2 from the germline V gene are SGHVS and FQNEAQ. V lost 5 bases and J lost 0, with 7 bases in between. This CDR3 is 13 amino acids long. As DNA, the CDR3 is TGTGCCAGCAGCAGGGACTACCAAGAGACCCAGTACTTC. This sequence encodes CASSRDYQETQYF.

The V gene is TRBV3-1, the J gene TRBJ2-5; D is unresolved. There are 15 residues in the CDR3. The ends were cut back, 4 bases at V and 1 base at J, with 13 bases in the middle. Per germline, CDR1 LGHDT and CDR2 YNNKEL (reference sequence). CDR3 protein: CASSPDLAVQETQYF. The CDR3 DNA is TGTGCCAGCAGCCCGGACCTGGCGGTCCAAGAGACCCAGTACTTC.

This clonotype was counted ten times or more. The chain recombines TRBV3-1 with TRBJ1-1, with unresolved D. CDR1 LGHDT and CDR2 YNNKEL come from the germline V gene (reference sequence). V lost 3 bases and J 7 bases, leaving 9 bases between the germline ends. The CDR3 sequence is 12 residues long. The CDR3 protein is CASSQFGLEAFF. The CDR3 DNA follows: TGTGCCAGCAGCCAGTTTGGCCTTGAAGCTTTCTTT.

This clonotype was seen only a few times. The genes are TRBV6-2 or TRBV6-3 and TRBJ1-5, with a weak D call TRBD1 (6 bases). Germline CDR1 reads MNHEY; CDR2 reads SVGEGT. This CDR3 region has 12 residues. With 7 bases removed from V and 5 bases from J, the gap between germline ends came to 9 bases. The CDR3 nucleotides are TGTGCCAGCAAACACAGGGATCAGCCCCAGCATTTT. Translation: CASKHRDQPQHF.

Many counts were recorded for this clonotype. As DNA, the CDR3 is TGCGCCAGCAGCTTGGGTCGGAAGACAGATACGCAGTATTTT. Its protein product is CASSLGRKTDTQYF. The rearrangement uses TRBV5-1 and TRBJ2-3; D uncertain. There are 14 residues in the CDR3. CDR1 SGHRS and CDR2 YFSETQ come from the germline V gene. Trimming pared 0 bases from V and 3 bases from J, leaving 8 bases between.

This clonotype was observed many times. The chain uses TRBV6-2 or TRBV6-3 and TRBJ1-1; D unclear. There are 14 residues in the CDR3. Trimming took 0 bases from V and 5 from J, leaving 10 bases between them. Germline assignment: CDR1 MNHEY and CDR2 SVGEGT. For the CDR3, the DNA is TGTGCCAGCAGTTACTCGAAGGGAGGGACTGAAGCTTTCTTT. Protein: CASSYSKGGTEAFF.

This clonotype has more than one count but fewer than ten. The chain joins TRBV28 to TRBJ1-1; D is possibly TRBD1 (5 bases). CDR3 length: 16 residues. Trimming took off 2 bases at V and 10 bases at J, with 23 bases between the two ends. CDR1 is MDHEN and CDR2 is SYDVKM in the germline V gene. As DNA, the CDR3 is TGTGCCAGCAGTTTAGCGGGCCTGGCAGGGCGCCGGTTAGCTTTCTTT. The encoded protein is CASSLAGLAGRRLAFF.

This clonotype was seen a handful of times. The J gene is TRBJ2-7, the V gene TRBV11-2; 8 bases match TRBD1. The CDR3 is 12 amino acids. Per the germline V gene, CDR1 is SGHAT and CDR2 is FQNNGV. J was trimmed by 6 bases and V by 5 bases; bases with no gene match: 3. The CDR3 region has the DNA TGTGCCAGCAGCCCAGACAGGGGCGAGCAGTACTTC. As protein: CASSPDRGEQYF.

The chain has TRBV11-1 and TRBJ2-2, with a tentative D call TRBD1 (5 bases). CDR3 size: 16 residues. Deletions cut 5 bases from V and 5 bases from J, with 18 bases between. CDR1 and CDR2 (germline): SGHAT, FQDESV (reference sequence). The CDR3 sequence is CASSPRTSAKTGELFF. Here the CDR3 DNA reads TGTGCCAGCAGCCCACGGACATCCGCCAAGACCGGGGAGCTGTTTTTT.

CDR3 loop: CASSFFGAGSYEQYF. DNA for the CDR3: TGTGCCAGCAGTTTTTTTGGAGCTGGCTCCTACGAGCAGTACTTC. The chain employs TRBV28 and TRBJ2-7; D call uncertain. Trimming shortened V by 3 bases and J by 0 bases, and 12 bases separated the two germline ends. This CDR3 region has 15 residues. CDR1 and CDR2 (germline): MDHEN, SYDVKM.